These T cell receptor beta chains were read from a single sample in a study of T cell responses to AZD1222 COVID-19 vaccine. The table came from immunoSEQ multiplex PCR; TCRdb's copy has only in-frame clones and leaves some out. The sample lists 110,000 to 150,000 clones; around 93% were seen once. This specimen consisted of peripheral blood, obtained on day 0 of AZD1222 vaccination. The receptors stem from an adult in good health. Both conserved end residues are part of each CDR3. Fields, in order: D gene, J gene, CDR3 length, clone size, V gene, CDR3 DNA, CDR3 protein. A D gene is named only where the DNA matches it firmly. Clone sizes are given selectively: once, few, many, or a class where the clone is expanded.

D gene: TRBD1
J gene: TRBJ2-1
CDR3 length: 12
clone size: few
V gene: TRBV7-9
CDR3 DNA: TGTGCCAGCAGCTTGACAGGGGATGAGCAGTTCTTC
CDR3 protein: CASSLTGDEQFF

D gene: -
J gene: TRBJ2-1
CDR3 length: 14
clone size: -
V gene: TRBV5-6
CDR3 DNA: TGTGCCAGCAGCTTCCAGACAACCTACAATGAGCAGTTCTTC
CDR3 protein: CASSFQTTYNEQFF

D gene: -
J gene: TRBJ1-1
CDR3 length: 14
clone size: -
V gene: TRBV13
CDR3 DNA: TGTGCCAGCACGAGGGGCTGGATGAACACTGAAGCTTTCTTT
CDR3 protein: CASTRGWMNTEAFF

D gene: -
J gene: TRBJ2-1
CDR3 length: 12
clone size: -
V gene: TRBV5-1
CDR3 DNA: TGCGCCAGCGGGGGAGTTTACAATGAGCAGTTCTTC
CDR3 protein: CASGGVYNEQFF

D gene: TRBD2
J gene: TRBJ2-7
CDR3 length: 13
clone size: -
V gene: TRBV2
CDR3 DNA: TGTGCCAGCAGTGATTTGCGGGGGTACGAGCAGTACTTC
CDR3 protein: CASSDLRGYEQYF

D gene: TRBD2
J gene: TRBJ2-1
CDR3 length: 14
clone size: -
V gene: TRBV7-3
CDR3 DNA: TGTGCCAGCAGCCTAGCGGGGGGCTACAATGAGCAGTTCTTC
CDR3 protein: CASSLAGGYNEQFF

D gene: -
J gene: TRBJ1-6
CDR3 length: 16
clone size: once
V gene: TRBV7-2
CDR3 DNA: TGTGCCAGCAGCTTGGAGGGGGTCTCCTATAATTCACCCCTCCACTTT
CDR3 protein: CASSLEGVSYNSPLHF

D gene: -
J gene: TRBJ2-3
CDR3 length: 16
clone size: -
V gene: TRBV4-3
CDR3 DNA: TGCGCCAGCAGCCCCACCCCCGGACAGAGCACAGATACGCAGTATTTT
CDR3 protein: CASSPTPGQSTDTQYF

D gene: -
J gene: TRBJ1-5
CDR3 length: 13
clone size: -
V gene: TRBV29-1
CDR3 DNA: TGCAGCGCGAGGACTACCCCGGCGGGGCCCCAGCATTTT
CDR3 protein: CSARTTPAGPQHF

D gene: -
J gene: TRBJ1-2
CDR3 length: 15
clone size: -
V gene: TRBV4-1
CDR3 DNA: TGCGCCAGCAGCCCCCCCCAACAGGGTTATTATGGCTACACCTTC
CDR3 protein: CASSPPQQGYYGYTF

D gene: TRBD2
J gene: TRBJ2-1
CDR3 length: 15
clone size: once
V gene: TRBV6-5
CDR3 DNA: TGTGCCAGCAGTTCTACGGGGGGATCCTACAATGAGCAGTTCTTC
CDR3 protein: CASSSTGGSYNEQFF

D gene: -
J gene: TRBJ1-1
CDR3 length: 15
clone size: -
V gene: TRBV2
CDR3 DNA: TGTGCCAGCAGTGAAGAGGGGGGACAAAACACTGAAGCTTTCTTT
CDR3 protein: CASSEEGGQNTEAFF

D gene: -
J gene: TRBJ1-5
CDR3 length: 15
clone size: -
V gene: TRBV2
CDR3 DNA: TGTGCCAGCAGTGAAATGGGAAGTTGGAATCAGCCCCAGCATTTT
CDR3 protein: CASSEMGSWNQPQHF

D gene: -
J gene: TRBJ2-7
CDR3 length: 12
clone size: -
V gene: TRBV3-1/TRBV3-2
CDR3 DNA: TGTGCCAGCAGCGTAACAGGGCTGGAGCAGTACTTC
CDR3 protein: CASSVTGLEQYF

D gene: -
J gene: TRBJ2-2
CDR3 length: 15
clone size: -
V gene: TRBV5-1
CDR3 DNA: TGCGCCAGCAGCTTGGCCGAAAGGAACACCGGGGAGCTGTTTTTT
CDR3 protein: CASSLAERNTGELFF

D gene: -
J gene: TRBJ2-3
CDR3 length: 11
clone size: -
V gene: TRBV10-3
CDR3 DNA: TGTGCCATCAGAGGAAGAGATACGCAGTATTTT
CDR3 protein: CAIRGRDTQYF

D gene: -
J gene: TRBJ1-5
CDR3 length: 14
clone size: -
V gene: TRBV7-2
CDR3 DNA: TGTGCCAGCGCTCCATCCTCGGGGAATCAGCCCCAGCATTTT
CDR3 protein: CASAPSSGNQPQHF

D gene: -
J gene: TRBJ1-6
CDR3 length: 14
clone size: -
V gene: TRBV28
CDR3 DNA: TGTGCCAGCAGTTTATACCGACCGAGCTCACCCCTCCACTTT
CDR3 protein: CASSLYRPSSPLHF

D gene: -
J gene: TRBJ2-6
CDR3 length: 13
clone size: -
V gene: TRBV21-1
CDR3 DNA: TGTGCCAGCCCGGGACAAGAGGCCAACGTCCTGACTTTC
CDR3 protein: CASPGQEANVLTF

D gene: TRBD1
J gene: TRBJ1-1
CDR3 length: 16
clone size: -
V gene: TRBV9
CDR3 DNA: TGTGCCAGCAGTAACGTTCCGGACAGGGGGCGAACTGAAGCTTTCTTT
CDR3 protein: CASSNVPDRGRTEAFF

D gene: -
J gene: TRBJ1-6
CDR3 length: 14
clone size: -
V gene: TRBV7-2
CDR3 DNA: TGTGCCAGCAGCTTAGCTGTAAGCCGTTCACCCCTCCACTTT
CDR3 protein: CASSLAVSRSPLHF

D gene: -
J gene: TRBJ1-2
CDR3 length: 12
clone size: -
V gene: TRBV6-6
CDR3 DNA: TGTGCCAGCAGTTACCCCCGGGATGGCTACACCTTC
CDR3 protein: CASSYPRDGYTF